The clone carrying this T cell receptor (beta chain) has only a few counts. Its antigen is unknown. The data were taken from a study of blood T cells in healthy people across ages. General study results and limits: Long-lived donors had more naive CD4+ cells and higher diversity than aged donors.

The CDR3 has 17 residues. The germline CDR1 and CDR2 sequences are LGHNA and YNFKEQ. V gave up 0 bases and J gave up 2 bases, with 11 bases separating them. A second about 7 to 11 cycle PCR used barcoded and J-beta primers. Every single cDNA molecule received a tag from a template-switch adaptor with 12 random nucleotides. Each CDR3 protein gets one entry after TCRdb re-called the 5' RACE reads with MiXCR. Counted here are 1.4 million to 1.5 million distinct CDR3 sequences, around 39% occurring once; the ten biggest clones make up 7% to 9.5%. The sample was blood. This chain joins TRBV4-2 and TRBJ2-6; tentatively, D is TRBD1 (6 bases). The sequence was obtained from a woman between 18 and 29 years old in good health. In DNA form, the CDR3 reads TGTGCCAGCAGCCAAGATATTACAGGGCCTGGGGCCAACGTCCTGACTTTC. Translated, it gives CASSQDITGPGANVLTF.